The 27 T cell receptor beta chains listed next were all sequenced from one sample in a study of OX40 agonist ivuxolimab in advanced cancers. Assay: immunoSEQ multiplex PCR; the TCRdb copy retains only in-frame clones and omits some. There are about 52,000 clones in the sample; roughly 84% occur only once, and under 15% lies in the top ten. The source was CD4+ or CD8+ T cells sorted from blood, collected in a trial of the OX40 agonist ivuxolimab. Receptors originate from an adult with an advanced solid tumor such as melanoma, head and neck, liver or kidney cancer.

This clone was seen only a few times. The CDR3 sequence is CASNLQGIGNQPQHF. CDR3 sequence (DNA): TGTGCCAGTAACCTACAGGGTATCGGCAATCAGCCCCAGCATTTT. V is TRBV19 and J is TRBJ1-5; possibly TRBD1 for D (6 bases). The germline gives CDR1 LNHDA, CDR2 SQIVND (reference sequence). Trimming took 7 bases from V and 2 from J, leaving 15 bases between them. The CDR3 consists of 15 residues.

The rearrangement links TRBV5-1 to TRBJ1-2, with TRBD1 as a possible D gene (6 bases). V lost 2 bases and J 4 bases, leaving 12 bases between the germline ends. This CDR3 has 14 residues. Germline V CDR1 and CDR2: SGHRS, YFSETQ. The CDR3 spells CASSFEGVSYGYTF. For the CDR3, the DNA is TGCGCCAGCAGCTTCGAGGGGGTTAGCTATGGCTACACCTTC.

The V and J genes are TRBV2 and TRBJ1-2, with unresolved D. From germline, CDR1 is SNHLY and CDR2 FYNNEI. Deletions cut 6 bases from V and 7 bases from J, with 12 bases between. This CDR3 has 12 amino acids. The CDR3 reads CASRPRETGYTF. The CDR3 bases are TGTGCCAGCAGGCCCCGGGAGACTGGCTACACCTTC.

The chain is built from TRBV9 and TRBJ2-3, with D possibly matching TRBD2 (7 bases). This CDR3 has 17 residues. Trimming stripped 4 bases from V and 0 bases from J, with 18 bases between. Germline lookup yields CDR1 SGDLS and CDR2 YYNGEE. CDR3 sequence (DNA): TGTGCCAGCAGCCAAGAGGGGGGGAATTCTAGCACAGATACGCAGTATTTT. This codes for CASSQEGGNSSTDTQYF.

The genes are TRBV5-1 and TRBJ2-2; 10 bases align to TRBD1. Germline trimming cut 5 bases from V and 5 bases from J; bases unmatched to any gene: 9. The CDR3 is made up of 16 amino acids. Per the germline V gene, CDR1 is SGHRS and CDR2 is YFSETQ. CDR3 nucleotides: TGCGCCAGCAGGCCCGGGACAGGGGTCTCTACCGGGGAGCTGTTTTTT. It is translated as CASRPGTGVSTGELFF.

The chain uses TRBV11-1 and TRBJ2-7, with a weak D call TRBD1 (6 bases). V was shortened by 3 bases and J by 3 bases, with 15 bases between the two germline ends. Germline V gives CDR1 SGHAT, CDR2 FQDESV (reference sequence). CDR3 length: 15 amino acids. CDR3 sequence: CASSFGQGISYEQYF. The CDR3 region has the DNA TGTGCCAGCAGCTTCGGGCAGGGGATAAGCTACGAGCAGTACTTC.

This clone was observed once. The V and J genes are TRBV11-2 and TRBJ2-3, with 9 bases identical to TRBD1. CDR3 length: 15 amino acids. V trimming: 6 bases; J trimming: 6 bases; junction bases outside the gene matches: 10. CDR1 and CDR2 from the germline V gene are SGHAT and FQNNGV. The DNA of the CDR3 is TGTGCCAGCAGAAGGATACAGGGGGCGGTCGATACGCAGTATTTT. Protein sequence: CASRRIQGAVDTQYF.

This sequence joins TRBV5-6 and TRBJ2-3; D assignment may be TRBD1 or TRBD2 (5 bases each). From germline, CDR1 is SGHDT and CDR2 YYEEEE. V lost 0 bases, J lost 4 bases, and 24 bases lay in between. The CDR3 contains 19 residues. CDR3 region: CASSLVWASGGGKADTQYF. CDR3 bases: TGTGCCAGCAGCTTGGTGTGGGCTTCTGGGGGTGGGAAAGCAGATACGCAGTATTTT.

DNA for the CDR3: TGTGCCAGCAGGCGCGGACAGGGGGCGGCGTACGAGCAGTACGTC. This codes for CASRRGQGAAYEQYV. J is TRBJ2-7 and V is TRBV6-6; TRBD1 matches 11 bases. This CDR3 has 15 amino acids. Trimming cost V 6 bases and J 4 bases; bases outside gene matches: 8. Germline lookup yields CDR1 MNHNY and CDR2 SVGAGI (reference sequence).

The V gene is TRBV4-1, the J gene TRBJ1-2; 9 nucleotides match TRBD1. V lost 4 bases, J lost 8 bases, and 11 bases stayed unmatched. The germline gives CDR1 MGHRA, CDR2 YSYEKL. CDR3 length equals 15 residues. CDR3 DNA: TGCGCCAGCAGCCTATCCCCCGGGACAGGGAAAGGCTACACCTTC. This sequence encodes CASSLSPGTGKGYTF.

The chain recombines TRBV29-1 with TRBJ1-2; no firm D call. Looked up from germline, CDR1 is SQVTM and CDR2 is ANQGSEA. This CDR3 is built from 13 residues. Trimming took 1 base from V and 2 from J, leaving 8 bases between them. CDR3 in DNA: TGCAGCGTTGAAGGCCAGCCCAACTATGGCTACACCTTC. Its translation is CSVEGQPNYGYTF.

The V gene is TRBV27, the J gene TRBJ2-1; the D gene is possibly TRBD2 (7 bases). CDR1 is MNHEY and CDR2 is SMNVEV in the germline V gene (reference sequence). The CDR3 has 15 amino acids. The ends were cut back, 2 bases at V and 9 bases at J, with 17 bases in the middle. This chain's CDR3 is CASSLLPQGRGEQFF. CDR3 bases: TGTGCCAGCAGTTTACTGCCCCAGGGGAGGGGTGAGCAGTTCTTC.

The V gene is TRBV7-8, the J gene TRBJ2-7, with D possibly being TRBD1 (6 bases). The CDR3 runs to 15 residues. V lost 1 base to trimming and J lost 0 bases, with 10 bases between them. Germline CDR1 is SGHVS and CDR2 is FQNEAQ. CDR3 sequence (DNA): TGTGCCAGCAGCTTAGAGGACAGTAGCTCCTACGAGCAGTACGTC. It specifies CASSLEDSSSYEQYV.

A few counts support this clone. V usage is TRBV27 and J usage is TRBJ1-6; 9 bases line up with TRBD1. This CDR3 has 14 residues. Looked up from germline, CDR1 is MNHEY and CDR2 is SMNVEV (reference sequence). V lost 10 bases and J lost 7; bases outside the gene matches: 8. CDR3 bases: TGTGCCACCCACGCGGGACAGGGAAATTCACCCCTCCACTTT. Amino acid sequence: CATHAGQGNSPLHF.

This chain uses TRBV7-2 with TRBJ2-2, with TRBD2 matching over 12 bases. Germline V gene data show CDR1 as SGHTA and CDR2 as FQGNSA. With V trimmed by 1 base and J by 7 bases, 10 bases remained unmatched. The CDR3 has 18 residues. The CDR3 is CASSLVPTLLAGGGELFF. The CDR3, as DNA: TGTGCCAGCAGCTTAGTCCCCACTCTACTAGCGGGAGGCGGGGAGCTGTTTTTT.

V and J are TRBV27 and TRBJ2-3; no clear D. V was shortened by 1 base and J by 6 bases, with 14 bases between the two germline ends. Germline V CDR1 and CDR2: MNHEY, SMNVEV (reference sequence). The CDR3 sequence is 15 residues long. The CDR3 loop reads CASSLLRSVGDTQYF. The CDR3 bases are TGTGCCAGCAGTTTATTACGGTCGGTGGGGGATACGCAGTATTTT.

The CDR3 here is CASSRGDRVNTEAFF. CDR3 in DNA: TGTGCCAGCTCACGGGGGGACAGGGTGAACACTGAAGCTTTCTTT. The chain joins TRBV18 to TRBJ1-1, with TRBD1 identical over 9 bases. The CDR3 has 15 residues. Trimming took 4 bases from V and 0 from J; bases not matched to a gene: 3. Per germline, CDR1 KGHSH and CDR2 LQKENI.

J is TRBJ1-5 and V is TRBV2, with no clear D. Per the germline V gene, CDR1 is SNHLY and CDR2 is FYNNEI. This CDR3 is 14 amino acids long. V shed 2 bases and J shed 5 bases, with 10 bases lying between them. The chain's CDR3 is CASSERYGDQPQHF. The CDR3 DNA reads TGTGCCAGCAGTGAAAGATATGGGGATCAGCCCCAGCATTTT.

The rearrangement joins TRBV20-1 to TRBJ1-1; D is unresolved. V lost 3 bases, J lost 5 bases, and 7 bases lay in between. This CDR3 contains 11 residues. Germline V gene sequence: CDR1 DFQATT, CDR2 SNEGSKA (reference sequence). CDR3 sequence: CSASGGTEAFF. The DNA of the CDR3 is TGCAGTGCTAGCGGCGGGACTGAAGCTTTCTTT.

The CDR3 here is CASSYSRTGGRETQYF. Here the CDR3 DNA reads TGCGCCAGCAGCTACTCCAGGACAGGGGGCCGGGAGACCCAGTACTTC. The V call is TRBV5-1, the J call TRBJ2-5; 11 bases agree with TRBD1. The V gene's germline CDR1 is SGHRS and CDR2 YFSETQ. V shed 3 bases, J shed 5 bases, and the junction held 9 bases outside the gene matches. The CDR3 covers 16 residues.

This chain uses TRBV7-2 with TRBJ2-2; D remains ambiguous. Germline V gene sequence: CDR1 SGHTA, CDR2 FQGNSA. This CDR3 spans 13 amino acids. The V and J ends lost 6 bases and 0 bases respectively, with 5 bases between them. In nucleotides, the CDR3 is TGTGCCAGCAGGGGGTCGAACACCGGGGAGCTGTTTTTT. Protein product: CASRGSNTGELFF.

The J gene is TRBJ2-5, the V gene TRBV13; no clear D gene. This CDR3 is built from 12 residues. With 3 bases removed from V and 1 base from J, the gap between germline ends came to 3 bases. Germline V lookup: CDR1 PRHDT, CDR2 FYEKMQ (reference sequence). CDR3 bases: TGTGCCAGCAGCTTCGGCCAAGAGACCCAGTACTTC. Residues: CASSFGQETQYF. The variable domain in full, with the rest retrieved from reference TRBV13 and TRBJ2-5, is AAGVIQSPRHLIKEKRETATLKCYPIPRHDTVYWYQQGPGQDPQFLISFYEKMQSDKGSIPDRFSAQQFSDYHSELNMSSLELGDSALYFCASSFGQETQYFGPGTRLLVL.

This clone showed up just once. The rearrangement joins TRBV7-2 to TRBJ1-1, with 9 positions matching TRBD1. CDR3 size: 16 residues. CDR1 and CDR2 (germline): SGHTA, FQGNSA. The ends lost 6 bases at V and 1 base at J; junction bases unmatched: 9. CDR3 residues: CASRHRGREGNTEAFF. The CDR3 DNA reads TGTGCCAGCAGGCACAGGGGGCGCGAGGGGAACACTGAAGCTTTCTTT.

V gene TRBV4-1 combines with J gene TRBJ2-4; 12 bases agree with TRBD2. Germline CDR1 is MGHRA and CDR2 is YSYEKL. V dropped 4 bases and J dropped 2; count of bases not matched to a gene: 3. The CDR3 totals 16 residues. The CDR3 sequence: CASSLTSGGTKNIQYF. CDR3 bases: TGCGCCAGCAGCCTAACTAGCGGGGGGACCAAAAACATTCAGTACTTC.

The chain carries TRBV5-5 and TRBJ1-3, with D hard to call. From germline, CDR1 is SGHKS and CDR2 YYEKEE (reference sequence). CDR3 length: 14 amino acids. Trimming removed 3 bases at V and 0 bases at J, with 7 bases between. The CDR3 sequence is CASSSGSSGNTIYF. The CDR3 DNA is TGTGCCAGCAGCTCGGGGAGCTCTGGAAACACCATATATTTT.

The rearrangement joins TRBV30 to TRBJ1-2; TRBD1 aligns across 12 bases. From germline, CDR1 is GTSNPN and CDR2 SVGIG (reference sequence). This CDR3 comprises 16 residues. J gave up 7 bases and V 3 bases, and 12 bases lay outside the gene matches. As DNA, the CDR3 is TGTGCCTGGAGCGCCAAACCGGGACAGGGGGCGGGTGGCTACACCTTC. The encoded protein is CAWSAKPGQGAGGYTF.

The chain is built from TRBV4-2 and TRBJ1-4; D possibly corresponds to TRBD1 (6 bases). Germline assignment: CDR1 LGHNA and CDR2 YNFKEQ. The V and J ends lost 1 base and 1 base respectively, with 10 bases between them. CDR3 size: 16 residues. Here the CDR3 reads CASSQVDRQTNEKLFF. The CDR3 DNA reads TGTGCCAGCAGCCAAGTGGACAGACAAACTAATGAAAAACTGTTTTTT.